The present entry profiles one T cell receptor (beta chain) with its context. Its antigen is unidentified. The sample belongs to a study of PD-L1 blockade in urothelial cancer. For the study at large: Men with urothelial cancer arising in the bladder made up most of the roughly 30 patients. Blood analyses occurred 3 weeks (second dose) and 6 weeks post treatment start. Study outcomes and limitations: Clonality of blood TCR below the median before treatment predicted better survival. The study found that durable-benefit patients expanded tumor-associated blood clones more at 3 weeks.

The V gene's germline CDR1 is GTSNPN and CDR2 SVGIG (reference sequence). The V and J ends lost 3 bases and 7 bases respectively, with 15 bases between them. CDR3 size: 14 residues. The table came from immunoSEQ multiplex PCR; TCRdb's copy has only in-frame clones and leaves some out. The sample shows tens of thousands of clones, roughly 82% of them seen only once. The time point denotes: pretreatment peripheral blood. V usage is TRBV30 and J usage is TRBJ1-4, with D uncertain. This TCR derives from a man aged 55-75 years with urothelial cancer. The input for sequencing was PBMCs, taken around atezolizumab (anti-PD-L1) treatment. The CDR3 nucleotides are TGTGCCTGGAGCGGCGCCCTATGGAGTGAAAAACTGTTTTTT. Its translation: CAWSGALWSEKLFF.